This T cell receptor (beta chain) was recorded in a study of memory CD4+ T cells and cytomegalovirus serostatus. Whole-study findings and limits: Of 150 to 200 reported CMV TCRbeta sequences, 65 to 85 were found in memory CD4+ repertoires.

Single viable CD3+CD4+CD8-CD45RO+ cells were sorted as the memory CD4+ T cells. The CDR3 sequence is 14 residues long. Trimming removed 7 bases from V and 0 bases from J; junction bases left unmatched: 5. Germline loops: CDR1 LGHNT, CDR2 FRNRAP. In the case of this clone: As yet, its antigen is unknown.

Per the original methods: Out-of-frame sequences were removed, leaving 2 million to 2.5 million distinct TCRbeta sequences. Sequenced by immunoSEQ multiplex PCR; TCRdb stores in-frame clones only, minus some. V and J calls and clone size are as listed in that table; D and trimming were resolved from the DNA. The profile covers approximately 49,000 clones, with 77% appearing a single time and 0.61% taken by the ten largest. The source is an adult in good health and CMV-seronegative. Sequences were obtained from memory CD4+ T cells from blood. The chain employs TRBV12-5 and TRBJ1-1; 7 positions agree with TRBD1. The CDR3 is CASVQGRLNTEAFF. DNA of the CDR3: TGTGCTAGTGTACAGGGGAGGCTGAACACTGAAGCTTTCTTT.